Below, 9 T cell receptor beta chains from the same sample are listed, as sequenced in a study of T cell clonality in common variable immunodeficiency. Repertoires were generated with immunoSEQ multiplex PCR, while TCRdb's copy carries only in-frame clones and drops some. This repertoire holds around 34,000 clones, and none appear only once. The sample comprised peripheral blood mononuclear cells. The receptor source for this set is a person between 18 and 70 years old in good health.

In its sample, this clone was seen many times. Sequencing ends 3 residues short of the CDR3 end; the germline J gene provides the rest. V usage is TRBV19 and J usage is TRBJ2-2; the match to TRBD2 covers 9 bases. The germline V gene encodes CDR1 LNHDA and CDR2 SQIVND (reference sequence). This CDR3 is built from 15 residues. The junction had 7 bases not matched to a gene; V was cut back by 5 bases and J by 6 bases. Here the CDR3 reads CASSSVAGVAGELFF. The CDR3 bases that were read are TGTGCCAGTAGTTCAGTAGCGGGAGTCGCCGGGGAG.

This clone came up many times. The missing CDR3 end, 3 residues past where the read stops, is filled in from the germline J gene. The genes are TRBV7-9 and TRBJ2-1; 7 bases agree with TRBD2. V shed 1 base and J 6 bases; nucleotides not matched to a gene: 3. The CDR3 has 14 residues. Looked up from germline, CDR1 is SEHNR and CDR2 is FQNEAQ (reference sequence). Incomplete CDR3 DNA: TGTGCCAGCAGCTTAGATACTAGCGCCAATGAG. It translates to CASSLDTSANE. The complete CDR3 sequence is CASSLDTSANEQFF. The variable domain in full, completed from reference TRBV7-9 and TRBJ2-1, reads DTGVSQNPRHKITKRGQNVTFRCDPISEHNRLYWYRQTLGQGPEFLTYFQNEAQLEKSRLLSDRFSAERPKGSFSTLEIQRTEQGDSAMYLCASSLDTSANEQFFGPGTRLTVL.

This clone was seen many times. The sequence runs out 3 residues before the end of the CDR3; the remainder is reconstructed from the germline J gene. This chain connects TRBV20-1 to TRBJ1-3; D ambiguous. V shed 3 bases and J shed 3 bases, with 6 bases lying between them. CDR3 length: 12 residues. Germline CDR1 and CDR2: DFQATT and SNEGSKA (reference sequence). The sequenced CDR3 bases are TGCAGTGCTAGGACAAATGGAAACACC. Translated, it gives CSARTNGNT. The whole CDR3 sequence reads CSARTNGNTIYF.

This clone was found many times. The part of the CDR3 DNA that was read is TGTGCCAGCAGCCCTAGTGGGGGACTAGCGGGAGGGCAAGATACG. It codes for CASSPSGGLAGGQDT. Given in full, the CDR3 is CASSPSGGLAGGQDTQYF. The chain links TRBV7-6 to TRBJ2-3, with 16 positions matching TRBD2. The CDR3 goes on 3 residues after the read ends, and that part is filled in from the germline J gene. CDR1 and CDR2 from the germline V gene are SGHVS and FNYEAQ. V lost 5 bases and J lost 5; bases outside the gene matches: 10. The CDR3 has 18 residues.

The table lists this clone with many counts. CDR3 sequence: CASSWLIAGELFF. CDR3 DNA (partial): TGTGCCAGCAGCTGGCTTATCGCCGGGGAG. The V call is TRBV7-9, the J call TRBJ2-2, with D unresolved. The read halts 3 residues ahead of the CDR3 end, with the missing end drawn from the germline J gene. The CDR3 is 13 amino acids. From germline, CDR1 is SEHNR and CDR2 FQNEAQ (reference sequence). Deletions cut 4 bases from V and 6 bases from J, with 9 bases between.

This clone was seen at least ten times. The CDR3 goes on 3 residues after the read ends, and that part is filled in from the germline J gene. Other DNA sequences of this sample code for an identical CDR3. The V gene is TRBV18, the J gene TRBJ1-2; D call uncertain. Germline CDR1 reads KGHSH; CDR2 reads LQKENI. This CDR3 comprises 13 residues. The V and J ends lost 5 bases and 2 bases respectively, with 9 bases between them. CDR3 bases read: TGTGCCAGCTCAAACCGGTTAAACTATGGC. Amino acids: CASSNRLNYG. Given in full, the CDR3 is CASSNRLNYGYTF.

In this sample, this clone turned up many times. The read is 3 residues too short to cover the CDR3 end, so that end is filled in from the germline J gene. V gene TRBV19 combines with J gene TRBJ1-2; possible D gene TRBD1, 5 bases. The V end was cut by 1 base, the J end by 4 bases, with 10 bases between. The CDR3 runs to 14 residues. Germline CDR1 LNHDA, CDR2 SQIVND (reference sequence). CDR3 DNA, as far as it was read: TGTGCCAGTAGTATAGGAGGGGCGGCCTATGGC. It encodes CASSIGGAAYG. The CDR3 as a whole reads CASSIGGAAYGYTF.

There are many counts of this clone. The read finishes 3 residues shy of the CDR3 end, and the germline J gene is used to complete it. The V gene is TRBV10-3, the J gene TRBJ2-7; perhaps TRBD1 as D (6 bases). Germline V gene data show CDR1 as ENHRY and CDR2 as SYGVKD. Deletions cut 0 bases from V and 1 base from J, with 16 bases between. CDR3 size: 17 residues. CDR3 amino acids: CAISESTRTALSYEQYF. Partial CDR3 DNA: TGTGCCATCAGTGAGTCGACTCGGACAGCCCTTTCCTACGAG.

This clone has ten or more counts. The read terminates 3 residues ahead of where the CDR3 ends, so the germline J gene completes it. The chain uses TRBV18 and TRBJ1-3, with 7 positions matching TRBD1. After removal of 3 bases from V and 6 bases from J, the junction contained 2 bases not matched to a gene. This CDR3 region has 13 residues. The germline gives CDR1 KGHSH, CDR2 LQKENI. CDR3 residues: CASSPGQINTIYF. The CDR3 DNA, read in part, is TGTGCCAGCTCACCGGGACAGATAAACACC.